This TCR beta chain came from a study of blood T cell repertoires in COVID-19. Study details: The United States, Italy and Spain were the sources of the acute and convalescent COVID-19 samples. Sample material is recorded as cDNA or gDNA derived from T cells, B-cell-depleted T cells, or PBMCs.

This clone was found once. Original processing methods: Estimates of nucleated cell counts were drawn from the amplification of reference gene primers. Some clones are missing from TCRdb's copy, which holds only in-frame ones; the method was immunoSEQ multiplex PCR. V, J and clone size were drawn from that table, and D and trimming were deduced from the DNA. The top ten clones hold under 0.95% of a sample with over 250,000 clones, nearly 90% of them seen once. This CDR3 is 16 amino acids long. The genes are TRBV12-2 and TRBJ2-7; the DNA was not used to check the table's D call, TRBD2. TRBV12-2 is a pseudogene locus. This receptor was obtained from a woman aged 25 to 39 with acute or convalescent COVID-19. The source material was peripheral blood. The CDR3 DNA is TGTGCAAGTCGCTTACTACCGTCTCGGGTCCCCTACGAGCAGTACTTC. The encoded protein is CASRLLPSRVPYEQYF.